This T cell receptor (beta chain) derives from a study of blood T cell repertoires in COVID-19 (TCRdb year 2020). The study in broad terms: The collaborator samples originated in the United States, Italy and Spain and spanned the acute and convalescent phases of COVID-19. The material from the prospective study consisted of cDNA or gDNA derived from T cells, B-cell-depleted T cells, or PBMCs. Deeply sampled blood TCRbeta repertoires from subjects exposed to, actively infected with, or recovered from COVID-19 were included in the dataset. The repertoires were made available in a free public database intended to serve as a resource for research on the immune response to SARS-CoV-2. Samples were obtained from the ongoing ImmuneRACE study (first 160 participants) and from about 1,300 subjects provided by 6 global collaborators. Nearly every sample came with metadata listing a de-identified subject ID, COVID-19 status, age in years and sex. Where HLA class I and class II types were available, the types were taken from metadata supplied by the sample provider, not from assay-based typing. Results and caveats for the whole study, not just this receptor: How much clinical and demographic metadata was included differed by source and by participant, and the metadata was provided uncurated.

As regards this clone: Its antigen specificity is not known. Base qualities are missing; no much larger clone stands one base away.

TCRbeta CDR3 regions were amplified from genomic DNA using the immunoSEQ Assay, a bias-controlled multiplex PCR. As for the authors' bioinformatics: The number of nucleated cells in each sample was estimated from the amplification of reference gene primers within the assay. To quantify the absolute abundance of each unique TCRbeta CDR3 rearrangement, sequence reads were collapsed and filtered. For each sample, productive Simpson clonality was calculated by taking the square root of Simpson's diversity index across productive rearrangements. TCRdb provides this immuneACCESS table in a form limited to in-frame rearrangements. Some clones are lacking; in checked studies, under half of them reflect an unresolved V gene, and why the rest are absent is not known. D and trimming come from the DNA, and the V and J calls and clone size come from that table. Recorded for this sample are approximately 200,000 clones; 87% of them occurred a single time. The top ten clonotypes cover roughly 6.4% of the sample.

CDR1 MRHNA and CDR2 SNTAGT are derived from the germline V gene. V and J are truncated by 3 bases and 1 base respectively, leaving an intervening sequence of 10 bases. Taken from cysteine to phenylalanine, the CDR3 has 14 residues. The sequence is cut down to CDR3 DNA, 42 bases in frame from base 1. Samples from volunteer blood donors who had recovered from COVID-19 were contributed by a second Seattle source. Whole blood was collected in K2EDTA tubes by collaborating institutions according to the institutions' own protocols. For TCRbeta analysis, collaborators shipped samples in one of three forms: frozen whole blood, isolated PBMCs, or DNA extracted from either of those sample types.

The V gene is TRBV6-4 and the J gene is TRBJ2-7, with the D gene not confidently named. The sequence was obtained from a man aged 55 to 70 who had recovered from COVID-19. Sample: peripheral blood. In nucleotides, the sequence is TGTGCCAGCAGTGAAAATCCAAATTCCTACGAGCAGTACTTC. Its protein product is CASSENPNSYEQYF.